This T cell receptor beta chain was sequenced in a study of T cell responses to AZD1222 COVID-19 vaccine. General study points: The study identified only six AZD1222 recipients as seropositive at baseline.

The CDR3 is made up of 16 amino acids. Germline V CDR1 and CDR2: MNHEY, SVGEGT. The junction had 8 bases not matched to a gene; V was cut back by 5 bases and J by 2 bases. Concerning this clone itself: Its antigen is not known.

Researchers grouped second doses given at about 4 or about 12 weeks into one pool. Data came from immunoSEQ multiplex PCR; TCRdb stores just in-frame clones and leaves some out. The sample has almost 95,000 clones; about 85% are singletons. The sequencing used peripheral blood, collected 28 days after the second AZD1222 dose. This sequence was found in an adult who received the AZD1222 COVID-19 vaccine. J is TRBJ2-1 and V is TRBV6-2 or TRBV6-3, with 8 bases fitting TRBD2. Here the CDR3 reads CASSIAGGGAYNEQFF. The CDR3 nucleotides are TGTGCCAGCAGTATCGCGGGAGGAGGGGCCTACAATGAGCAGTTCTTC.